These T cell receptor beta chains were read from a single sample in a study of cytomegalovirus exposure and HLA in healthy donors. The data were produced by immunoSEQ multiplex PCR, yet TCRdb's version contains in-frame clones alone and is incomplete. The sample lists fewer than 140,000 clones; 65% to 90% were seen once. The sample consisted of PBMCs. The receptors derive from a man aged 50-60 years in good health and CMV-seronegative. CDR3s include the opening cysteine and the closing phenylalanine or tryptophan. A D gene is named only where the DNA matches it firmly. A row's size may be missing; if present it is once, few, many or a size class.

clone_size j_call cdr3_length v_call d_call cdr3_nt cdr3_aa
NA TRBJ2-1 14 TRBV18 TRBD2 TGTGCCAGCTCACCTACTAGCGGCACCAATGAGCAGTTCTTC CASSPTSGTNEQFF
once TRBJ1-2 14 TRBV14 NA TGTGCCAGCAGCCAAGAGCTCGACAGTTATGGCTACACCTTC CASSQELDSYGYTF
NA TRBJ2-3 15 TRBV15 TRBD1 TGTGCCACCAGCAGGCCGACAGGGGGCGCAAATACGCAGTATTTT CATSRPTGGANTQYF
NA TRBJ2-3 13 TRBV7-2 TRBD1 TGTGCCAGCAGCTTGGACAGGGGAGATACGCAGTATTTT CASSLDRGDTQYF
few TRBJ1-5 14 TRBV4-1 NA TGCGCCAGCAGCCAAGTGAGGGGGAATCAGCCCCAGCATTTT CASSQVRGNQPQHF
NA TRBJ2-2 17 TRBV19 NA TGTGCCAGTAGTCAATCGAGTAGGAGGTCCCACACCGGGGAGCTGTTTTTT CASSQSSRRSHTGELFF
NA TRBJ2-1 13 TRBV7-9 NA TGTGCCAGCAGCCGAGGACCAGGGGTCGAGCAGTTCTTC CASSRGPGVEQFF
NA TRBJ1-4 17 TRBV27 NA TGTGCCAGCAGTTTTAAAATGGGGCAGGGGCTAAATGAAAAACTGTTTTTT CASSFKMGQGLNEKLFF
NA TRBJ2-2 16 TRBV5-8 NA TGTGCCAGCACCACGCCAACGGGGGCGAACACCGGGGAGCTGTTTTTT CASTTPTGANTGELFF
NA TRBJ2-3 17 TRBV4-1 NA TGCGCCAGCAGCCAAGAACACTCCCAGGTCAGGTGGGTTACGCAGTATTTT CASSQEHSQVRWVTQYF
NA TRBJ1-2 13 TRBV7-2 TRBD1 TGTGCCAGCAGCTTACGACAGGGAGGTACGGGGACCTTC CASSLRQGGTGTF
NA TRBJ1-1 15 TRBV11-3 TRBD1 TGTGCCAGCAGCCCTAGACAGGGATCGAACACTGAAGCTTTCTTT CASSPRQGSNTEAFF
NA TRBJ1-1 12 TRBV6-6 NA TGTGCCAGCGGCCAGGGGAGGGCTGAAGCTTTCTTT CASGQGRAEAFF
few TRBJ1-2 15 TRBV5-1 NA TGCGCCAGCAGCCAAGAGCTTTGGGACACCTATGGCTACACCTTC CASSQELWDTYGYTF
NA TRBJ2-7 14 TRBV7-9 TRBD1 TGTGCCAGCAGCTCGAAGGGGACAGCCTACGAGCAGTACTTC CASSSKGTAYEQYF
NA TRBJ2-5 14 TRBV19 NA TGTGCCAGTAGTACCGGATCAGGAAAAGAGACCCAGTACTTC CASSTGSGKETQYF
NA TRBJ1-3 17 TRBV25-1 NA TGTGCCAGCAGTGAATATCACAGGGCAAGCTCTGGAAACACCATATATTTT CASSEYHRASSGNTIYF
NA TRBJ1-1 14 TRBV5-1 NA TGCGCCAGCAGGTGGGCCCAACAGAACACTGAAGCTTTCTTT CASRWAQQNTEAFF
once TRBJ2-5 13 TRBV5-1 NA TGCGCCAGCAGCTTGCTCAGGCAAGAGACCCAGTACTTC CASSLLRQETQYF
few TRBJ1-1 13 TRBV30 NA TGTGCCTGGAGTGTACAGGGGAACACTGAAGCTTTCTTT CAWSVQGNTEAFF
NA TRBJ2-1 15 TRBV7-2 NA TGTGCCAGCAGCTCGACTCCAAGCTCCTACAATGAGCAGTTCTTC CASSSTPSSYNEQFF
few TRBJ2-4 18 TRBV7-2 TRBD2 TGTGCCAGCAGCTCCCGACTGACTAGCGGGGGGGCCTCGGTCATTCAGTACTTC CASSSRLTSGGASVIQYF
NA TRBJ1-1 14 TRBV5-5 NA TGTGCCAGCAGCTCCGGGGTTTTTTATGCTGAAGCTTTCTTT CASSSGVFYAEAFF
NA TRBJ1-3 14 TRBV10-1 NA TGCGCCAGCACCCCCGGGACAACTGGAAACACCATATATTTT CASTPGTTGNTIYF
NA TRBJ1-2 15 TRBV7-9 NA TGTGCCAGCAGCTTATGGCAGGGGATAATCTATGGCTACACCTTC CASSLWQGIIYGYTF
NA TRBJ1-4 17 TRBV19 TRBD1 TGTGCCAGTAGGAACAGGGGAGGACAGACAACTAATGAAAAACTGTTTTTT CASRNRGGQTTNEKLFF
NA TRBJ2-7 12 TRBV7-9 NA TGTGCCAGCAGCCCGGGGGACAGTTCTTTGTACTTC CASSPGDSSLYF
NA TRBJ2-5 17 TRBV19 TRBD2 TGTGCCAGTAGTCCTCGACTAGCGGGGGGCCCCCAAGAGACCCAGTACTTC CASSPRLAGGPQETQYF
NA TRBJ1-4 14 TRBV9 NA TGTGCCAGCACGGGGGGGGCTACGGACGAAAAACTGTTTTTT CASTGGATDEKLFF
NA TRBJ2-7 17 TRBV18 TRBD2 TGTGCCAGCTCACCCCTGACCGGGGGGGGAAGCTCCTACGAGCAGTACTTC CASSPLTGGGSSYEQYF
NA TRBJ1-6 16 TRBV7-2 NA TGTGCCAGCAGCTTAGATTCCCGTAACTATAATTCACCCCTCCACTTT CASSLDSRNYNSPLHF
once TRBJ1-1 14 TRBV27 TRBD1 TGTGCCAGCAGTTTCCGACAGGGACGAGGTGAAGCTTTCTTT CASSFRQGRGEAFF
NA TRBJ1-1 15 TRBV5-4 TRBD1 TGTGCCAGCAGCCAACATGACAGGGCGAACACTGAAGCTTTCTTT CASSQHDRANTEAFF
NA TRBJ2-4 16 TRBV11-2 TRBD1 TGTGCCAGCAGCCCTCCGACAGGGACGGCCAAAAACATTCAGTACTTC CASSPPTGTAKNIQYF
NA TRBJ2-7 14 TRBV7-8 NA TGTGCCAGCAGCTTAGCCGGGGGGCATGGCGAGCAGTACTTC CASSLAGGHGEQYF
NA TRBJ2-3 13 TRBV28 TRBD2 TGTGCCAGCAGTGGCGGGGGGGCAAGGACGCAGTATTTT CASSGGGARTQYF
NA TRBJ2-1 14 TRBV30 TRBD2 TGTGCCTGGGTTGGGGGGGTGTCAATCGATGAGCAGTTCTTC CAWVGGVSIDEQFF
once TRBJ1-6 14 TRBV6-6 NA TGTGCCAGCAGTTGGACAGTATATAATTCACCCCTCCACTTT CASSWTVYNSPLHF
NA TRBJ1-5 12 TRBV6-4 NA TGTGCCAGCAGGGCGGATAATCAGCCCCAGCATTTT CASRADNQPQHF
NA TRBJ2-5 13 TRBV11-3 NA TGTGCCAGCAGCCCAGGGGGGACAGAGACCCAGTACTTC CASSPGGTETQYF
NA TRBJ2-1 15 TRBV2 NA TGTGCCAGCAGTAGGGCGGGGACTGGGTTAGATGAGCAGTTCTTC CASSRAGTGLDEQFF